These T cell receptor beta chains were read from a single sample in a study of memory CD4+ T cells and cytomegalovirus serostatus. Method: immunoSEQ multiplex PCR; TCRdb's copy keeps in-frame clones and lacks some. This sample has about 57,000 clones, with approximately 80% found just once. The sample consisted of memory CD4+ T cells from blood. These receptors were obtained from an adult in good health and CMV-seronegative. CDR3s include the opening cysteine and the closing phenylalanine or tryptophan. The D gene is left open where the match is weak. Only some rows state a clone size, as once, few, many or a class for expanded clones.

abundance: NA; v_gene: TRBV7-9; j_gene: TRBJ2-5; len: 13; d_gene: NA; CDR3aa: CASSLVGRETQYF; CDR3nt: TGTGCCAGCAGCTTAGTAGGGAGGGAGACCCAGTACTTC
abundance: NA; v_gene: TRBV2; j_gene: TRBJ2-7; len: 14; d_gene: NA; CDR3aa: CASSGSRGIYEQYF; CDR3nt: TGTGCCAGCAGTGGGTCGAGGGGGATCTACGAGCAGTACTTC
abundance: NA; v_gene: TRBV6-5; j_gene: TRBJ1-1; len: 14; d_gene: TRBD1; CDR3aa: CASRGGPGNTEAFF; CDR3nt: TGTGCCAGCAGAGGGGGCCCGGGGAACACTGAAGCTTTCTTT
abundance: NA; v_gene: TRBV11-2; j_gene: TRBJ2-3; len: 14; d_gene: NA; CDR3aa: CASSRDSFTDTQYF; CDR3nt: TGTGCCAGCAGCCGGGACTCATTCACAGATACGCAGTATTTT
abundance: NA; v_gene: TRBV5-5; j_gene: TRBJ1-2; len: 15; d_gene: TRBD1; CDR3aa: CASSFGDRKTYGYTF; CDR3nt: TGTGCCAGCAGCTTTGGGGACAGGAAGACCTATGGCTACACCTTC
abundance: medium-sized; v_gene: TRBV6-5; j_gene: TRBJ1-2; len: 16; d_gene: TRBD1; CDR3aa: CASSYTRTGGGYGYTF; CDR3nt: TGTGCCAGCAGTTACACGCGGACAGGGGGAGGCTATGGCTACACCTTC
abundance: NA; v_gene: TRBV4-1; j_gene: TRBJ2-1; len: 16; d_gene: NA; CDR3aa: CASSQDRAASYNEQFF; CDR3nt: TGCGCCAGCAGCCAAGATAGAGCGGCCTCCTACAATGAGCAGTTCTTC
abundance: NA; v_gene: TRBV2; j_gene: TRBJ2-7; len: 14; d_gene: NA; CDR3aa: CATAVTGSSLEQYF; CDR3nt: TGTGCCACCGCTGTAACCGGGTCCTCACTCGAGCAGTACTTC
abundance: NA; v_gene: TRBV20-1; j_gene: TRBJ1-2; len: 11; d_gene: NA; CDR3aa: CSAPQWEGYTF; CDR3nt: TGCAGTGCTCCGCAGTGGGAGGGCTACACCTTC
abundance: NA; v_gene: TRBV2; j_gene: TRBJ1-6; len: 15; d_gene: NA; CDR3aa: CASSEAGRINSPLHF; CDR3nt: TGTGCCAGCAGTGAAGCCGGAAGGATTAATTCACCCCTCCACTTT